The 13 T cell receptor beta chains below were found in one sample sequenced in a study of shared clonotypes between healthy human individuals. This table comes from immunoSEQ multiplex PCR, and its TCRdb copy is limited to in-frame clones, with some not included. This table has some 2,500,000 clones, under 95% appearing once. Sample: naive CD4+ T cells from PBMCs. Subset meaning: CD45RA+ positively selected. The receptors shown here come from a man aged 18 to 29 in good health. Some clones in this sample may be carry-over from other donors' samples.

The chain couples TRBV5-6 to TRBJ2-7; D not certain. The length of the CDR3 is 16 residues. From germline, CDR1 is SGHDT and CDR2 YYEEEE. V dropped 3 bases and J dropped 1 base, with 17 bases sitting between them. In nucleotides, the CDR3 is TGTGCCAGCAGCTATACTGACGGCTTTAAGTCCTACGAGCAGTACTTC. Its protein product is CASSYTDGFKSYEQYF.

CDR3 in DNA: TGTGCCAGCAGTACACAGGGGGCGGGCACAGATACGCAGTATTTT. Translating gives CASSTQGAGTDTQYF. The chain combines TRBV28 with TRBJ2-3; 9 nucleotides align to TRBD1. Germline assignment: CDR1 MDHEN and CDR2 SYDVKM. CDR3 length: 15 residues. V shed 5 bases, J shed 1 base, and the junction held 4 bases outside the gene matches.

The chain has TRBV2 and TRBJ1-1; TRBD1 might be the D (6 bases). Trimming left V 5 bases short and J 4 bases short, with 11 bases between. The CDR3 consists of 13 residues. Germline V CDR1 and CDR2: SNHLY, FYNNEI. This CDR3 is CASSPGDITEAFF. The DNA for the CDR3 is TGTGCCAGCAGTCCAGGGGATATCACTGAAGCTTTCTTT.

The gene calls are TRBV28 and TRBJ1-5, with D perhaps TRBD1 (6 bases). The CDR3 is made up of 15 amino acids. Germline loops: CDR1 MDHEN, CDR2 SYDVKM. Deletions cut 8 bases from V and 1 base from J, with 15 bases between. CDR3 in DNA: TGTGCCAGCCTCCTCGGGGGCGAGAGCAATCAGCCCCAGCATTTT. Encoded protein: CASLLGGESNQPQHF.

CDR3: CASSPRELVEKLFF. The CDR3 DNA reads as TGTGCCAGCAGCCCCCGAGAGCTGGTCGAAAAACTGTTTTTT. The chain uses TRBV28 and TRBJ1-4; D unresolved. CDR1 and CDR2 from the germline V gene are MDHEN and SYDVKM. Trimming took off 6 bases at V and 8 bases at J, with 16 bases between the two ends. CDR3 length: 14 amino acids.

The chain employs TRBV5-4 and TRBJ1-1; TRBD1 aligns across 10 bases. This CDR3 comprises 14 residues. Germline V gene lookup returns CDR1 SGHNT and CDR2 YYREEE (reference sequence). The J segment lost 5 bases and the V segment lost 4 bases, leaving 5 bases of the junction unmatched. CDR3 amino acids: CASSLRDRGTEAFF. In nucleotides, the CDR3 is TGTGCCAGCAGCCTCCGGGACAGGGGAACTGAAGCTTTCTTT.

The genes are TRBV28 and TRBJ1-1; 8 nucleotides agree with TRBD1. The germline V gene encodes CDR1 MDHEN and CDR2 SYDVKM. The CDR3 is 18 residues long. The trim removed 3 bases at V and 6 bases at J, leaving 18 bases unmatched. The DNA of the CDR3 is TGTGCCAGCAGTTTGGGTGGGGCCGGACAGGGTTTTTCGGCTGAAGCTTTCTTT. Amino acid sequence: CASSLGGAGQGFSAEAFF. Supplemented by reference TRBV28 and TRBJ1-1, the full variable domain reads DVKVTQSSRYLVKRTGEKVFLECVQDMDHENMFWYRQDPGLGLRLIYFSYDVKMKEKGDIPEGYSVSREKKERFSLILESASTNQTSMYLCASSLGGAGQGFSAEAFFGQGTRLTVV.

This clone was found a few times. Within the sample, other DNA sequences also encode this same CDR3. The chain employs TRBV30 and TRBJ2-2; the D is unclear. This CDR3 contains 11 residues. With 0 bases removed from V and 4 bases from J, the gap between germline ends came to 0 bases. Per the germline V gene, CDR1 is GTSNPN and CDR2 is SVGIG (reference sequence). Here the CDR3 DNA reads TGTGCCTGGAGTGTCACCGGGGAGCTGTTTTTT. As protein: CAWSVTGELFF.

The chain links TRBV25-1 to TRBJ1-2; the match to TRBD1 covers 8 bases. Germline loops: CDR1 MGHDK, CDR2 SYGVNS. Trimming at V came to 6 bases and at J to 8 bases, leaving 2 bases not matched to a gene. CDR3 length equals 11 residues. CDR3 nucleotides: TGTGCCAGCAGGACAGGGGACGGCTACACCTTC. Translated: CASRTGDGYTF.

Turning to this clone: Other DNA sequences in the same sample also yield this CDR3. The chain employs TRBV28 and TRBJ1-4; 7 bases map to TRBD1. The junction had 4 bases not matched to a gene; V was cut back by 6 bases and J by 3 bases. Germline CDR1 is MDHEN and CDR2 is SYDVKM. This CDR3 has 14 amino acids. CDR3 sequence (DNA): TGTGCCAGCAGGACCCAGGGGGCTAATGAAAAACTGTTTTTT. Amino acids: CASRTQGANEKLFF.

Note on this clone: The same CDR3 is also encoded by other DNA sequences in this sample. The rearrangement uses TRBV15 and TRBJ1-4; TRBD1 matches 7 bases. CDR3 length equals 14 residues. J lost 8 bases, V lost 1 base, and 4 bases had no gene match. Germline values: CDR1 LNHNV, CDR2 YYDKDF (reference sequence). This CDR3 is CATSRGQGGEKLFF. CDR3 sequence (DNA): TGTGCCACCAGCAGAGGACAGGGTGGGGAAAAACTGTTTTTT.

The V and J genes are TRBV10-2 and TRBJ2-5, with 10 bases fitting TRBD2. The CDR3 is 16 residues long. The ends lost 4 bases at V and 3 bases at J; junction bases unmatched: 8. Germline CDR1 WSHSY, CDR2 SAAADI. CDR3 sequence reads: CASSVGLLAGEETQYF. The CDR3 DNA is TGCGCCAGCAGTGTGGGCCTTCTAGCGGGAGAAGAGACCCAGTACTTC.

The rearrangement links TRBV5-4 to TRBJ2-7; no definite D call. Trimming cost V 3 bases and J 6 bases, with 7 bases left between them. Germline CDR1 and CDR2: SGHNT and YYREEE (reference sequence). The CDR3 runs 11 residues. CDR3 nucleotide sequence: TGTGCCAGCAGCTGGGGTGCCGAGCAGTACTTC. This encodes CASSWGAEQYF.